The clone carrying this TCR beta chain was seen a few times. Its antigen is still unknown. The sample comes from a study of blood T cells in healthy people across ages. Findings and caveats of the study: TCR beta diversity was tightly associated with the proportion of naive T cells. Compared with aged donors, long-lived donors showed fewer expanded clones, suggesting selection. Significant beta diversity loss was already apparent by age approximately 38, declining roughly linearly.

Using a J-beta primer mix together with a sample-barcoded 5' primer, a second PCR was run for about 6 to 11 cycles. The template-switch adaptor, which had 12 random nucleotides, put a tag on each cDNA molecule. Using its own MiXCR run on the 5' RACE reads, TCRdb lists one record per CDR3 protein. The data contain about 800,000 distinct CDR3 sequences, around 45% of them seen just once; the ten biggest clones take up 15% to 20%. The CDR3 consists of 15 residues. Per germline, CDR1 LGHNA and CDR2 YSLEER. J was trimmed by 4 bases and V by 4 bases; bases with no gene match: 7. The sequence was obtained from a man aged 80 or over in good health. Sequencing was carried out using blood. The chain carries TRBV4-3 and TRBJ2-1; 7 bases match TRBD2. The CDR3, as DNA: TGCGCCAGCAGCCTGTGGACTAGAGGTTACAATGAGCAGTTCTTC. Its translation is CASSLWTRGYNEQFF.